This paragraph covers one T cell receptor beta chain sequence. Its antigen is unknown. Germline and junction disagree at one end, which may indicate a read error. Per germline, CDR1 KGHDR and CDR2 SFDVKD. CDR3 length: 11 amino acids. The data stem from a study of read filtering for tumor transcriptome and immune sequencing. Study-wide results and limits: Single-read clonotypes: roughly four fifths of IR-seq clonotypes (approximately 4% of reads), 74.6% of RNA-seq clonotypes (approximately 49% of reads).

Molecular barcoded adaptors covering alpha/delta and beta/gamma chains were used on roughly 400 ng RNA. Each CDR3 protein gets one entry after TCRdb re-called the reads with MiXCR. The sample comprises 8,500 to 9,500 distinct CDR3 sequences, roughly 15% of which are singletons, and about 25% rests with the top ten. This clonotype originated in a donor older than 35 with multiple myeloma. The chain joins TRBV24-1 to TRBJ2-1, with unresolved D. Source material: a population of CD138-negative cells sorted from bone marrow. This CDR3 is CAISDWNEQFF. For the CDR3, the DNA is TGTGCCATCAGTGATTGGAATGAGCAATTCTTC.